One and the same sample provided the 27 T cell receptor beta chains below, sequenced in a study of coeliac disease. Only in-frame clones appear in the TCRdb table, and some are missing; sequencing was by immunoSEQ multiplex PCR. This sample has 6,500 to 8,000 clones, with around 65% found just once. The sequencing input was lamina propria lymphocytes from the gut. The origin of the receptors is a man aged 50 to 59 with active celiac disease.

This clone was observed a single time. The rearrangement uses TRBV7-2 and TRBJ2-1; possibly TRBD2 for D (6 bases). V was trimmed by 5 bases and J by 5 bases, leaving 16 bases between them. From germline, CDR1 is SGHTA and CDR2 FQGNSA. The CDR3 totals 15 residues. The CDR3 DNA sequence: TGTGCCAGCAGCCCGGTGGCGGGACTGCACAATGAGCAGTTCTTC. The encoded protein is CASSPVAGLHNEQFF.

The chain carries TRBV27 and TRBJ2-1; TRBD2 might be the D (6 bases). This CDR3 contains 15 residues. Germline V CDR1 and CDR2: MNHEY, SMNVEV (reference sequence). V was cut by 2 bases and J by 3 bases, with 11 bases left in between. The chain's CDR3 is CASSLRDSYYNEQFF. In DNA form, the CDR3 reads TGTGCCAGCAGTTTACGGGACTCATACTACAATGAGCAGTTCTTC.

The chain joins TRBV29-1 to TRBJ1-6; 9 positions agree with TRBD1. This CDR3 has 13 amino acids. The trim removed 6 bases at V and 8 bases at J, leaving 5 bases unmatched. Germline assignment: CDR1 SQVTM and CDR2 ANQGSEA. CDR3 sequence: CSVGTGRDSPLHF. The CDR3 DNA follows: TGCAGCGTCGGGACAGGGCGGGATTCACCCCTCCACTTT.

This clone ranks as medium-sized. The CDR3 spells CASSRLDRGDYEQYV. The CDR3 DNA is TGCGCCAGCAGCCGCCTAGACCGGGGGGACTACGAGCAGTACGTC. This chain links TRBV4-1 with TRBJ2-7; TRBD2 agrees at 7 bases. The junction had 9 bases not matched to a gene; V was cut back by 4 bases and J by 3 bases. Germline V gene lookup returns CDR1 MGHRA and CDR2 YSYEKL. This CDR3 is built from 15 residues.

The chain combines TRBV30 with TRBJ1-2, with a possible D match to TRBD1 (6 bases). V was clipped by 7 bases and J by 5 bases, with 11 bases between them. CDR1 and CDR2 (germline): GTSNPN, SVGIG (reference sequence). The CDR3 is 11 amino acids. Here the CDR3 DNA reads TGTGCCTACAGGGTTTCTTATGGCTACACCTTC. Translating gives CAYRVSYGYTF. The full variable domain, its missing parts supplied by reference TRBV30 and TRBJ1-2, is SQTIHQWPATLVQPVGSPLSLECTVEGTSNPNLYWYRQAAGRGLQLLFYSVGIGQISSEVPQNLSASRPQDRQFILSSKKLLLSDSGFYLCAYRVSYGYTFGSGTRLTVV.

The chain links TRBV19 to TRBJ2-3; D is unresolved. The CDR3 has 16 residues. V shed 6 bases and J shed 1 base, with 17 bases lying between them. Germline V gene lookup returns CDR1 LNHDA and CDR2 SQIVND (reference sequence). The CDR3 DNA follows: TGTGCCAGTAGGGGTCGTAGTAGCCCCGGCACAGATACGCAGTATTTT. Translating gives CASRGRSSPGTDTQYF.

The rearrangement joins TRBV7-3 to TRBJ2-3; 11 bases match TRBD2. Trimming removed 2 bases from V and 0 bases from J; junction bases left unmatched: 7. The germline V gene encodes CDR1 SGHTA and CDR2 FQGTGA. This CDR3 spans 18 amino acids. CDR3 sequence reads: CASSLDRASGGSTDTQYF. DNA for the CDR3: TGTGCCAGCAGCTTAGATCGGGCTAGCGGGGGGAGCACAGATACGCAGTATTTT.

This clone was seen more than once but under ten times. V usage is TRBV10-1 and J usage is TRBJ2-7; D gene uncertain. The CDR3 covers 15 residues. V was clipped by 10 bases and J by 4 bases, with 23 bases between them. Germline CDR1 reads WNHNN; CDR2 reads SYGVQD (reference sequence). The DNA of the CDR3 is TGCGCCATTTTTTACAAGCAGAAGGCGGCATACGAGCAGTACGTC. This gives the protein CAIFYKQKAAYEQYV.

This clone has just a few counts. CDR3 sequence (DNA): TGCAGCGTTGCCCCCGGTTGGGGCATGAACACTGAAGCTTTCTTT. Amino acid sequence: CSVAPGWGMNTEAFF. J is TRBJ1-1 and V is TRBV29-1, with a possible D match to TRBD1 (5 bases). This CDR3 is built from 15 residues. Between the trimmed V and J ends, which lost 4 bases and 0 bases, there was a span of 15 bases. Looked up from germline, CDR1 is SQVTM and CDR2 is ANQGSEA.

This chain's CDR3 is CASSLLLAGPLRETQYF. CDR3 DNA: TGTGCCAGCAGCTTGCTACTAGCGGGTCCGCTCCGGGAGACCCAGTACTTC. The rearrangement joins TRBV5-6 to TRBJ2-5; 9 bases are a match to TRBD2. The length of the CDR3 is 17 residues. Germline CDR1 SGHDT, CDR2 YYEEEE. V gave up 1 base and J gave up 5 bases; unmatched junction bases: 12.

In this sample, this clone turned up a few times. J is TRBJ1-4 and V is TRBV5-1, with a weak D call TRBD1 (5 bases). The CDR3 spans 14 residues. From germline, CDR1 is SGHRS and CDR2 YFSETQ. V lost 4 bases, J lost 6 bases, and 13 bases lay in between. CDR3 amino acids: CASSPGGFDEKLFF. The CDR3 nucleotides are TGCGCCAGCAGCCCCGGGGGTTTCGATGAAAAACTGTTTTTT.

The chain recombines TRBV7-2 with TRBJ1-5; 8 nucleotides line up with TRBD1. V trimming: 7 bases; J trimming: 9 bases; junction bases outside the gene matches: 11. Germline values: CDR1 SGHTA, CDR2 FQGNSA. This CDR3 contains 14 residues. CDR3 sequence reads: CASNPGQGLGPQHF. The CDR3 bases are TGTGCCAGCAACCCCGGACAGGGTCTGGGGCCCCAGCATTTT.

The V gene is TRBV11-2, the J gene TRBJ2-7; no firm D call. Germline V gene sequence: CDR1 SGHAT, CDR2 FQNNGV. Trimming cost V 0 bases and J 5 bases, with 11 bases left between them. The CDR3 consists of 14 residues. DNA of the CDR3: TGTGCCAGCAGCTTAGATGGGCCCCGGAACGAGCAGTACTTC. The encoded protein is CASSLDGPRNEQYF.

The V call is TRBV6-1, the J call TRBJ2-3; 7 positions match TRBD1. With V trimmed by 2 bases and J by 2 bases, 7 bases remained unmatched. The germline V gene has CDR1 MNHNS and CDR2 SASEGT. CDR3 length: 16 residues. The chain's CDR3 is CASSEQGRGFTDTQYF. CDR3 coding DNA: TGTGCCAGCAGTGAACAAGGCAGGGGGTTCACAGATACGCAGTATTTT.

This clone turned up a few times. The J gene is TRBJ2-7, the V gene TRBV27, with 7 bases matching TRBD2. V was clipped by 3 bases and J by 9 bases; unmatched bases: 8. CDR1 MNHEY and CDR2 SMNVEV come from the germline V gene (reference sequence). The CDR3 length is 13 residues. As DNA, the CDR3 is TGTGCCAGCAGTTTGTCCCAGCGGGGAAGGCAGTACGTC. Translated: CASSLSQRGRQYV.

This clone has more than one count but fewer than ten. V and J are TRBV27 and TRBJ1-6; TRBD1 agrees at 7 bases. Germline V gene lookup returns CDR1 MNHEY and CDR2 SMNVEV (reference sequence). The CDR3 has 16 residues. V lost 5 bases and J lost 7; bases outside the gene matches: 11. CDR3 nucleotides: TGTGCCAGCAGTACCCCCGGGACAGTGTGGAATTCACCCCTCCACTTT. It translates to CASSTPGTVWNSPLHF.

For the CDR3, the DNA is TGTGCCAGTAGTCGGGGGAACACCGGGGAGCTGTTTTTT. It translates to CASSRGNTGELFF. V and J are TRBV19 and TRBJ2-2; D is perhaps TRBD2 (5 bases). From germline, CDR1 is LNHDA and CDR2 SQIVND (reference sequence). Between the trimmed V and J ends, which lost 5 bases and 1 base, there was a span of 5 bases. The CDR3 runs 13 residues.

This chain uses TRBV9 with TRBJ2-1, with D perhaps TRBD1 (5 bases). Looked up from germline, CDR1 is SGDLS and CDR2 is YYNGEE. Trimming left V 0 bases short and J 8 bases short, with 9 bases between. There are 13 residues in the CDR3. CDR3 nucleotides: TGTGCCAGCAGCGTAGCAAGGGGCGATGAGCAGTTCTTC. This gives the protein CASSVARGDEQFF.

The chain carries TRBV10-3 and TRBJ1-1; a possible D gene is TRBD1 (5 bases). V lost 3 bases and J 11 bases, leaving 16 bases between the germline ends. The CDR3 covers 13 residues. Germline V CDR1 and CDR2: ENHRY, SYGVKD. The CDR3 reads CAISERGGLYAFF. The CDR3 region has the DNA TGTGCCATCAGTGAAAGGGGCGGCCTCTATGCTTTCTTT.

The chain combines TRBV7-8 with TRBJ2-3; D call uncertain. V was pared by 2 bases and J by 2 bases, with 5 bases between. There are 13 residues in the CDR3. Germline loops: CDR1 SGHVS, CDR2 FQNEAQ. The CDR3 reads CASSLSFTDTQYF. CDR3 coding DNA: TGTGCCAGCAGCTTATCTTTCACAGATACGCAGTATTTT. The full variable domain, its missing parts supplied by reference TRBV7-8 and TRBJ2-3, is GAGVSQSPRYKVAKRGQDVALRCDPISGHVSLFWYQQALGQGPEFLTYFQNEAQLDKSGLPSDRFFAERPEGSVSTLKIQRTQQEDSAVYLCASSLSFTDTQYFGPGTRLTVL.

This clone showed up just a few times. The CDR3 nucleotides read TGTGCCAGCAGCTCCGAAGCGGGAGGGAACACAGATACGCAGTATTTT. Translating gives CASSSEAGGNTDTQYF. This chain links TRBV11-3 with TRBJ2-3; 10 positions agree with TRBD2. This CDR3 comprises 16 residues. The germline V gene has CDR1 SGHNT and CDR2 YENEEA. Germline trimming cut 4 bases from V and 2 bases from J; bases unmatched to any gene: 6.

The rearrangement links TRBV10-1 to TRBJ2-1; 8 nucleotides match TRBD1. The CDR3 contains 14 residues. Trimming at V came to 4 bases and at J to 5 bases, leaving 4 bases not matched to a gene. The germline gives CDR1 WNHNN, CDR2 SYGVQD (reference sequence). CDR3 loop: CASSVGQGHNEQFF. The CDR3, as DNA: TGCGCCAGCAGTGTAGGACAGGGACACAATGAGCAGTTCTTC.

The rearrangement joins TRBV2 to TRBJ1-3; no clear D gene. Germline loops: CDR1 SNHLY, CDR2 FYNNEI. Trimming removed 4 bases from V and 0 bases from J, with 10 bases in between. CDR3 length: 15 amino acids. DNA for the CDR3: TGTGCCAGCAGTGTCGGCGGAGGCTCTGGAAACACCATATATTTT. Amino acid sequence: CASSVGGGSGNTIYF.

The sample holds a few counts of this clone. J is TRBJ1-2 and V is TRBV6-1; D is possibly TRBD1 (6 bases). The germline CDR1 and CDR2 sequences are MNHNS and SASEGT. The CDR3 runs to 14 residues. The V gene lost 3 bases and the J gene lost 4 bases, with 12 bases spanning the gap. In DNA form, the CDR3 reads TGTGCCAGCAGTGAGGACAGCTATGGCTATGGCTACACCTTC. As protein: CASSEDSYGYGYTF.

This clone was observed a handful of times. The chain carries TRBV2 and TRBJ2-7, with TRBD2 matching 10 bases. V lost 5 bases to trimming and J lost 7 bases; unmatched junction nucleotides: 5. Germline values: CDR1 SNHLY, CDR2 FYNNEI. The length of the CDR3 is 13 residues. The CDR3: CASSSGLAWEQYV. The CDR3 nucleotides read TGTGCCAGCAGTTCGGGACTAGCGTGGGAGCAGTACGTC.

This CDR3 reads CASSFERGYEQYV. In DNA, the CDR3 is TGCGCCAGCAGCTTCGAGCGGGGATACGAGCAGTACGTC. V and J are TRBV5-1 and TRBJ2-7; TRBD2 matches at 7 bases. CDR1 is SGHRS, CDR2 YFSETQ, per germline. J lost 4 bases, V lost 2 bases, and 3 bases had no gene match. CDR3 size: 13 residues.

The V gene is TRBV7-9, the J gene TRBJ2-1, with 9 bases that match TRBD1. Germline CDR1 and CDR2: SEHNR and FQNEAQ (reference sequence). Unmatched junction bases numbered 9, after V lost 0 bases and J lost 9 bases. This CDR3 spans 16 amino acids. The CDR3 DNA sequence: TGTGCCAGCAGCTTAGCGGGAGGACAGGGGTTTGGTGAGCAGTTCTTC. This codes for CASSLAGGQGFGEQFF.